This T cell receptor (beta chain) is drawn from a study of blood T cell repertoires in COVID-19. Background on the study: Donors in the United States, Italy and Spain gave samples during acute or convalescent COVID-19. PBMCs, B-cell-depleted T cells, or T cells were the source of the cDNA or gDNA that made up the material.

This CDR3 contains 16 residues. J lost 2 bases, V lost 4 bases, and 11 bases had no gene match. Germline V lookup: CDR1 SGDLS, CDR2 YYNGEE. Study processing details: By means of reference gene primer amplification, nucleated cell counts were estimated. Only in-frame clones appear in the TCRdb table, and some are missing; sequencing was by immunoSEQ multiplex PCR. That table is the source of V, J and clone size, and D and trimming were worked out from the DNA. The repertoire has roughly 260,000 clones, around 89% of them found once; the top ten carry 3.7%. Sequencing was carried out using peripheral blood. The chain employs TRBV9 and TRBJ1-1; 7 bases map to TRBD1. This clonotype originated in a woman aged 40 to 50 with acute or convalescent COVID-19. The CDR3 protein is CASSPGVRGRNTEAFF. The CDR3 DNA reads as TGTGCCAGCAGCCCAGGAGTTAGGGGGCGAAACACTGAAGCTTTCTTT.